The 29 T cell receptor beta chains below all came from one sample that was sequenced in a study of cytomegalovirus exposure and HLA in healthy donors. PCR employed 60 Vbeta and 13 Jbeta primers. Clones were sequenced by immunoSEQ multiplex PCR, and TCRdb holds only the in-frame ones, with some missing. The sample lists approximately 75,000 clones; 50% to 80% were seen once. The sequenced sample was PBMCs. All receptors come from a man in his forties in good health and CMV-seropositive.

This clone was observed a few times. The chain carries TRBV15 and TRBJ1-2, with 7 bases matching TRBD1. The CDR3 loop spans 14 amino acids. From germline, CDR1 is LNHNV and CDR2 YYDKDF (reference sequence). The V and J ends lost 3 bases and 6 bases, in that order; junction bases with no gene match: 7. The CDR3 region is CATSSRQGRNGYTF. The CDR3 nucleotides read TGTGCCACCAGCAGTAGACAGGGAAGGAATGGCTACACCTTC.

This clone showed up just a few times. The chain recombines TRBV11-2 with TRBJ2-1; 8 nucleotides agree with TRBD2. This CDR3 comprises 15 residues. The J segment lost 7 bases and the V segment lost 4 bases, leaving 9 bases of the junction unmatched. Germline CDR1 is SGHAT and CDR2 is FQNNGV. CDR3 amino acids: CASSSRGGGGNEQFF. CDR3 sequence (DNA): TGTGCCAGCAGCTCACGGGGGGGCGGGGGTAATGAGCAGTTCTTC.

This clone has more than one count but fewer than ten. The CDR3 is CASSYGTGEAFF. CDR3 coding DNA: TGTGCCAGCAGTTACGGCACAGGAGAAGCTTTCTTT. This rearrangement joins TRBV6-5 to TRBJ1-1, with a weak D call TRBD1 (5 bases). Trimming removed 2 bases from V and 8 bases from J, with 9 bases in between. From germline, CDR1 is MNHEY and CDR2 SVGAGI. This CDR3 spans 12 amino acids.

The J gene is TRBJ1-2, the V gene TRBV6-6; TRBD1 aligns across 8 bases. Losses at the gene ends were 5 bases for V and 6 bases for J; bases not matched to a gene: 5. Germline V gene data show CDR1 as MNHNY and CDR2 as SVGAGI (reference sequence). The CDR3 contains 13 residues. The CDR3 is CASSRTGLDGYTF. The CDR3 bases are TGTGCCAGCAGTCGGACAGGGCTAGATGGCTACACCTTC.

This clone was detected a few times. No DNA is shown, since the ends of the CDR3 on it are uncertain; the CDR3 is the one TCRdb lists. J is TRBJ2-7 and V is TRBV28; the table assigns TRBD1, which was not confirmed against the DNA. Both ends counted, the CDR3 spans 15 residues. CDR1 and CDR2 (germline): MDHEN, SYDVKM. The CDR3 sequence: CASSFGEGGKDEQYF.

This rearrangement joins TRBV2 to TRBJ2-5; a possible D gene is TRBD2 (6 bases). The closer fit of TRBJ2-7 to the DNA end suggests the J call may be wrong. CDR1 and CDR2 (germline): SNHLY, FYNNEI. CDR3 length equals 14 residues. The CDR3 DNA sequence: TGTGCCAGCAGTAGAGGAGGGAACGCCTACGAGCAGTACTTC. Translating gives CASSRGGNAYEQYF.

The rearrangement links TRBV7-2 to TRBJ2-7, with D possibly TRBD2 on 6 matching bases. V was cut by 5 bases and J by 8 bases, with 22 bases left in between. The germline gives CDR1 SGHTA, CDR2 FQGNSA. The CDR3 consists of 15 residues. CDR3: CASSVLAAAATQQYF. As DNA, the CDR3 is TGTGCCAGCAGCGTCTTAGCGGCGGCCGCTACCCAGCAGTACTTC.

J is TRBJ1-2 and V is TRBV7-2; no clear D. The CDR3 is made up of 15 amino acids. The germline V gene encodes CDR1 SGHTA and CDR2 FQGNSA. V was trimmed by 3 bases and J by 3 bases, leaving 14 bases between them. CDR3 residues: CASSFYLSGDYGYTF. CDR3 coding DNA: TGTGCCAGCAGCTTCTACCTCTCCGGGGACTATGGCTACACCTTC.

J is TRBJ1-5 and V is TRBV18; 10 positions agree with TRBD1. The CDR3 has 17 residues. J was trimmed by 0 bases and V by 4 bases; bases with no gene match: 6. Germline CDR1 reads KGHSH; CDR2 reads LQKENI. CDR3 sequence: CASSRETGGNSNQPQHF. The CDR3 region has the DNA TGTGCCAGCTCACGGGAGACAGGGGGCAATAGCAATCAGCCCCAGCATTTT.

This clone has just a few counts. V gene TRBV6-1 combines with J gene TRBJ1-1, with a possible D match to TRBD1 (5 bases). The V gene's germline CDR1 is MNHNS and CDR2 SASEGT. The CDR3 spans 12 residues. V gave up 10 bases and J gave up 5 bases, with 14 bases separating them. The CDR3 here is CATMGGKTEAFF. CDR3 bases: TGTGCCACCATGGGGGGGAAAACTGAAGCTTTCTTT.

The chain joins TRBV2 to TRBJ2-3; 8 positions agree with TRBD2. CDR3 length: 13 residues. V shed 7 bases, J shed 2 bases, and the junction held 2 bases outside the gene matches. Germline V gene lookup returns CDR1 SNHLY and CDR2 FYNNEI. The CDR3 coding sequence is TGTGCCAGCAAGCGGGGGACCACAGATACGCAGTATTTT. Its translation: CASKRGTTDTQYF.

The gene calls are TRBV27 and TRBJ2-7, with TRBD2 matching 11 bases. The CDR3 spans 17 residues. Per the germline V gene, CDR1 is MNHEY and CDR2 is SMNVEV (reference sequence). V lost 4 bases and J lost 6; bases outside the gene matches: 14. CDR3 DNA sequence: TGTGCCAGCAGTTCCCTCGGGACTAGCGGTAGAGGAAGCGAGCAGTACTTC. Translated: CASSSLGTSGRGSEQYF.

There are a few counts of this clone. The chain uses TRBV20-1 and TRBJ1-2, with a tentative D call TRBD1 (6 bases). Trimming cost V 5 bases and J 8 bases, with 12 bases left between them. CDR1 and CDR2 (germline): DFQATT, SNEGSKA (reference sequence). This CDR3 comprises 11 residues. This chain's CDR3 is CSAPGTKGYTF. The DNA for the CDR3 is TGCAGTGCTCCCGGGACAAAGGGCTACACCTTC.

The chain recombines TRBV2 with TRBJ1-4, with a weak D call TRBD1 (6 bases). Germline V gives CDR1 SNHLY, CDR2 FYNNEI. The CDR3 length is 14 residues. With 5 bases removed from V and 4 bases from J, the gap between germline ends came to 11 bases. CDR3 region: CASSPGTNNEKLFF. CDR3 DNA sequence: TGTGCCAGCAGTCCCGGGACAAATAATGAAAAACTGTTTTTT.

The CDR3 DNA sequence: TGTGCCATCAGAGCAGGGGCGGCGGAAAAACTGTTTTTT. Translation: CAIRAGAAEKLFF. The chain has TRBV10-3 and TRBJ1-4; weak D call: TRBD1 (6 bases). Germline CDR1 is ENHRY and CDR2 is SYGVKD. V dropped 6 bases and J dropped 8 bases, with 13 bases sitting between them. CDR3 length: 13 residues.

The chain has TRBV6-1 and TRBJ2-7, with a possible D match to TRBD1 (5 bases). The CDR3 runs 14 residues. V was shortened by 1 base and J by 0 bases, with 7 bases between the two germline ends. In germline, CDR1 is MNHNS, CDR2 SASEGT. CDR3 sequence (DNA): TGTGCCAGCAGTGAAGGGGGCAGCTCCTACGAGCAGTACTTC. Translating gives CASSEGGSSYEQYF.

This clone was seen a few times. The CDR3 loop reads CASSQEQGANEKLFF. The CDR3 DNA sequence: TGCGCCAGCAGCCAAGAACAGGGGGCAAATGAAAAACTGTTTTTT. This chain links TRBV4-1 with TRBJ1-4, with TRBD1 matching over 9 bases. Trimming cost V 0 bases and J 5 bases; bases outside gene matches: 1. Germline CDR1 is MGHRA and CDR2 is YSYEKL. This CDR3 has 15 residues.

This chain uses TRBV7-9 with TRBJ1-2, with 8 nucleotides matching TRBD1. Germline CDR1 SEHNR, CDR2 FQNEAQ (reference sequence). There are 16 residues in the CDR3. After removal of 5 bases from V and 4 bases from J, the junction contained 12 bases not matched to a gene. The CDR3 reads CASSPGGLQGAYGYTF. The CDR3 DNA reads as TGTGCCAGCAGCCCAGGGGGGTTGCAGGGGGCCTATGGCTACACCTTC.

The chain carries TRBV6-5 and TRBJ1-5, with D maybe TRBD1 (6 bases). The germline V and J ends were trimmed by 0 bases and 2 bases, with 8 bases remaining between them. CDR1 MNHEY and CDR2 SVGAGI come from the germline V gene. CDR3 size: 15 residues. The CDR3 DNA reads TGTGCCAGCAGTTACTCTTCAGGGGGCAATCAGCCCCAGCATTTT. Encoded protein: CASSYSSGGNQPQHF.

The chain recombines TRBV7-9 with TRBJ2-2; D call uncertain. V lost 3 bases and J 2 bases, leaving 7 bases between the germline ends. Germline CDR1 is SEHNR and CDR2 is FQNEAQ (reference sequence). This CDR3 is 14 amino acids long. The CDR3 here is CASSFNSNTGELFF. As DNA, the CDR3 is TGTGCCAGCAGCTTCAACTCCAACACCGGGGAGCTGTTTTTT.

This clone was recorded a few times. The gene calls are TRBV5-4 and TRBJ1-6; 10 bases match TRBD1. V trimming: 3 bases; J trimming: 0 bases; junction bases outside the gene matches: 6. The CDR3 extends over 18 amino acids. Looked up from germline, CDR1 is SGHNT and CDR2 is YYREEE (reference sequence). CDR3 protein: CASSSRTGGSSYNSPLHF. In DNA, the CDR3 is TGTGCCAGCAGCTCCCGGACAGGGGGTAGCTCCTATAATTCACCCCTCCACTTT. Supplemented by reference TRBV5-4 and TRBJ1-6, the full variable domain reads ETGVTQSPTHLIKTRGQQVTLRCSSQSGHNTVSWYQQALGQGPQFIFQYYREEENGRGNFPPRFSGLQFPNYSSELNVNALELDDSALYLCASSSRTGGSSYNSPLHFGNGTRLTVT.

The chain joins TRBV5-6 to TRBJ1-5; D ambiguous. With 4 bases removed from V and 6 bases from J, the gap between germline ends came to 14 bases. The CDR3 is 14 residues long. The germline V gene encodes CDR1 SGHDT and CDR2 YYEEEE. The CDR3 sequence is CASSPGASGQPQHF. The CDR3 DNA reads TGTGCCAGCAGCCCCGGCGCGTCGGGTCAGCCCCAGCATTTT.

The chain recombines TRBV4-3 with TRBJ2-5; TRBD2 is a possible D gene (6 bases). The better agreement between TRBJ2-7 and the DNA end casts doubt on the J call. Germline CDR1 reads LGHNA; CDR2 reads YSLEER. This CDR3 spans 15 amino acids. CDR3 sequence: CASSQDWAGSYEQYF. Written as DNA, the CDR3 is TGCGCCAGCAGCCAAGATTGGGCGGGGTCCTACGAGCAGTACTTC.

This chain links TRBV7-8 with TRBJ1-5; 7 nucleotides match TRBD1. CDR3 length: 17 amino acids. Germline V gene sequence: CDR1 SGHVS, CDR2 FQNEAQ. V shed 0 bases and J 2 bases; nucleotides not matched to a gene: 7. CDR3 in DNA: TGTGCCAGCAGCTTAGCGCGAGGGGGCGTCGGCAATCAGCCCCAGCATTTT. Its translation is CASSLARGGVGNQPQHF. Full variable domain (rest looked up from reference TRBV7-8 and TRBJ1-5): GAGVSQSPRYKVAKRGQDVALRCDPISGHVSLFWYQQALGQGPEFLTYFQNEAQLDKSGLPSDRFFAERPEGSVSTLKIQRTQQEDSAVYLCASSLARGGVGNQPQHFGDGTRLSIL.

This rearrangement joins TRBV19 to TRBJ1-3; a weak D match, TRBD1 (6 bases). CDR3 length: 17 residues. Looked up from germline, CDR1 is LNHDA and CDR2 is SQIVND (reference sequence). Trimming shortened V by 5 bases and J by 4 bases, and 21 bases separated the two germline ends. The CDR3 sequence: CASSAEKYGGHGNTIYF. CDR3 sequence (DNA): TGTGCCAGTAGTGCCGAGAAGTACGGGGGGCACGGAAACACCATATATTTT.

The chain recombines TRBV5-5 with TRBJ2-1; 7 bases are a match to TRBD2. Germline CDR1 and CDR2: SGHKS and YYEKEE (reference sequence). The CDR3 runs 16 residues. The V gene end was trimmed by 1 base and the J gene end by 4 bases; junction bases not matched to a gene: 8. The CDR3 DNA reads TGTGCCAGCAGCTTGTCCCTAGCGGTAATATACAATGAGCAGTTCTTC. Translating gives CASSLSLAVIYNEQFF. The variable domain in full, completed from reference TRBV5-5 and TRBJ2-1, reads DAGVTQSPTHLIKTRGQQVTLRCSPISGHKSVSWYQQVLGQGPQFIFQYYEKEERGRGNFPDRFSARQFPNYSSELNVNALLLGDSALYLCASSLSLAVIYNEQFFGPGTRLTVL.

The chain couples TRBV7-2 to TRBJ2-7; 9 bases line up with TRBD2. This CDR3 spans 14 amino acids. V dropped 3 bases and J dropped 2; count of bases not matched to a gene: 2. From germline, CDR1 is SGHTA and CDR2 FQGNSA. The CDR3 here is CASSLSGGTYEQYF. The CDR3 coding sequence is TGTGCCAGCAGCTTGAGCGGGGGGACCTACGAGCAGTACTTC.

To note about this clone: This sample also contains other DNA sequences that code for the same CDR3. The CDR3: CASSQKQRRAYEQYF. The CDR3 region has the DNA TGTGCCAGCAGCCAGAAGCAGAGGAGGGCATACGAGCAGTACTTC. The chain has TRBV11-3 and TRBJ2-7, with D maybe TRBD2 (6 bases). Trimming took off 5 bases at V and 4 bases at J, with 18 bases between the two ends. The germline V gene has CDR1 SGHNT and CDR2 YENEEA. CDR3 length equals 15 residues.

This chain connects TRBV30 to TRBJ2-6, with TRBD2 identical over 9 bases. The CDR3 length is 17 residues. Germline assignment: CDR1 GTSNPN and CDR2 SVGIG (reference sequence). Losses at the gene ends were 7 bases for V and 1 base for J; bases not matched to a gene: 11. The CDR3 sequence: CASTPKRGASGANVLTF. In nucleotides, the CDR3 is TGTGCCTCCACTCCTAAGCGGGGGGCTTCTGGGGCCAACGTCCTGACTTTC.